The rows below give T cell receptor beta chains drawn from one sample of a study of OX40 agonist ivuxolimab in advanced cancers. The repertoire was sequenced with immunoSEQ multiplex PCR; TCRdb's copy has only in-frame clones and lacks some. The sample yields about 54,000 clones, roughly nine tenths seen once. Specimen: CD4+ or CD8+ T cells sorted from blood, collected in a trial of the OX40 agonist ivuxolimab. These receptors originate from an adult with an advanced solid tumor such as melanoma, head and neck, liver or kidney cancer. The CDR3 runs from the conserved cysteine through the conserved F or W. The D gene is left open where the match is weak. Where a row states a size, it is once, few, many or the class of an expanded clone; other rows omit it.

j_call clone_size d_call v_call cdr3_nt cdr3_aa
TRBJ1-2 - - TRBV6-5 TGTGCCAGCAGTCCAGGGGTATACTATGGCTACACCTTC CASSPGVYYGYTF
TRBJ2-3 - - TRBV19 TGTGCCAGTACTGGGGCCGGATCCTATACGCAGTATTTT CASTGAGSYTQYF
TRBJ1-5 - TRBD1 TRBV27 TGTGCCAGCAGTGGAGGACAGGGGGCGCGCAATCAGCCCCAGCATTTT CASSGGQGARNQPQHF
TRBJ2-3 - - TRBV28 TGTGCCAGCAGACTGACAGGCACAGATACGCAGTATTTT CASRLTGTDTQYF
TRBJ1-2 - TRBD1 TRBV19 TGTGCCAGTAGTCCGGGACAGGGGGCCTGGGGCTACACCTTC CASSPGQGAWGYTF
TRBJ1-2 - TRBD1 TRBV5-1 TGCGCCAGCAGGCCGGACAGGGGGCGAGTTATCCTCTATGGCTACACCTTC CASRPDRGRVILYGYTF
TRBJ2-7 - - TRBV9 TGTGCCAGCAGCGTAGAGGCCAGGGCTTACGAGCAGTACTTC CASSVEARAYEQYF
TRBJ2-3 - TRBD2 TRBV6-4 TGTGCCAGCAGTGACGATCATAGCGGGGACACAGATACGCAGTATTTT CASSDDHSGDTDTQYF
TRBJ2-3 - - TRBV14 TGTGCCAGCAGCCAAGATCGGAACACGCAAACTTCAGATACGCAGTATTTT CASSQDRNTQTSDTQYF
TRBJ2-1 - TRBD1 TRBV5-1 TGCGCCAGCAGCTTTGGAGTAGGGGGCGCCGGATACAATGAGCAGTTCTTC CASSFGVGGAGYNEQFF
TRBJ1-5 - - TRBV2 TGTGCCAGCAGTGCTCCAGGGCAGCCCCAGCATTTT CASSAPGQPQHF
TRBJ2-5 - TRBD2 TRBV5-1 TGCGCCAGCAGCTTGGTAGGGGGACTAGTGTCCGGTAAGACCCAGTACTTC CASSLVGGLVSGKTQYF
TRBJ2-3 - - TRBV10-3 TGTGCCATCAGTGAGTACAAGACAGGGACTAGCACAGATACGCAGTATTTT CAISEYKTGTSTDTQYF
TRBJ2-1 - TRBD2 TRBV29-1 TGCAGCGTCTTAGTCGGGCTAGCGGGAGTAACTATGGGGAATGAGCAGTTCTTC CSVLVGLAGVTMGNEQFF
TRBJ2-7 - - TRBV7-9 TGTGCCAGCAGCTTAGAGTACGAGCAGTACTTC CASSLEYEQYF
TRBJ2-6 - - TRBV5-1 TGCGCCAGCAGCTCCCGGGGCGGGGGCCCTCGGGCCAACGTCCTGACTTTC CASSSRGGGPRANVLTF
TRBJ1-6 - - TRBV2 TGTGCCAGCAGTGATGTTATGGGGTTTAATTCACCCCTCCACTTT CASSDVMGFNSPLHF
TRBJ1-1 once - TRBV7-8 TGTGCCAGCAGCTCGGGACATCGTTACACCGAAGCTTTCTTT CASSSGHRYTEAFF
TRBJ1-4 - - TRBV25-1 TGTGCCAGCAGTTCCCGTGTGGGAGAAAAACTGTTTTTT CASSSRVGEKLFF
TRBJ2-7 few - TRBV15 TGTGCCACCAGCAGAGTACTCCGGACTACCTACGAGCAGTACTTC CATSRVLRTTYEQYF